One sample yielded the 31 T cell receptor beta chains listed below, sequenced in a study of T cells in Graves' hyperthyroidism and ophthalmopathy. From RNA transcripts, TCR beta CDR3 regions were amplified. A first-round RT-PCR of the TCR CDR3 used the HTBI primer set. Via MiXCR, TCRdb re-called the multiplex PCR reads, giving one row per CDR3 protein. The sample includes approximately 530,000 distinct CDR3 sequences, 16% seen only once; the top ten take around a sixth. Input material: blood. Receptor source: a young woman with Graves' hyperthyroidism.

This clonotype came up a few times. The chain is built from TRBV12-3 or TRBV12-4 and TRBJ1-3, with 7 bases matching TRBD1. J lost 3 bases, V lost 6 bases, and 5 bases had no gene match. CDR3 length equals 14 residues. CDR3 bases: TGTGCCAGCAGGCACGACAGGGTTGGAAACACCATATATTTT. It yields the protein CASRHDRVGNTIYF.

The gene calls are TRBV6-1 and TRBJ2-7; 7 nucleotides align to TRBD2. CDR1 is MNHNS and CDR2 is SASEGT in the germline V gene. Trimming removed 6 bases from V and 4 bases from J; junction bases left unmatched: 9. The CDR3 loop spans 14 amino acids. CDR3: CASRKTSLEYEQYF. CDR3 nucleotides: TGTGCCAGCAGGAAGACTAGCCTCGAATACGAGCAGTACTTC.

This clonotype has a handful of counts. Possible read error: a much larger clone is one base away. This chain joins TRBV28 and TRBJ2-5; the D call may be TRBD1 or TRBD2 (6 bases each). The CDR3 spans 17 residues. V shed 1 base and J shed 1 base, with 16 bases lying between them. In germline, CDR1 is MDHEN, CDR2 SYDVKM. CDR3 sequence reads: CASSLSPYGGLQETQYF. The DNA of the CDR3 is TGTGCCAGCAGTTTATCGCCTTACGGGGGCCTCCAAGAGACCCAGTACTTC. Full variable domain (outside the CDR3, taken from reference TRBV28 and TRBJ2-5): DVKVTQSSRYLVKRTGEKVFLECVQDMDHENMFWYRQDPGLGLRLIYFSYDVKMKEKGDIPEGYSVSREKKERFSLILESASTNQTSMYLCASSLSPYGGLQETQYFGPGTRLLVL.

In its sample, this clonotype was seen many times. The chain combines TRBV7-9 with TRBJ1-1, with D unresolved. Trimming removed 6 bases from V and 4 bases from J, with 15 bases in between. Germline CDR1 and CDR2: SEHNR and FQNEAQ (reference sequence). This CDR3 comprises 14 residues. The CDR3 loop is CASRKNSGSTEAFF. CDR3 in DNA: TGTGCCAGCAGAAAAAACTCGGGGAGCACTGAAGCTTTCTTT.

This clonotype was seen ten or more times. The rearrangement uses TRBV28 and TRBJ1-6; a possible D gene is TRBD1 (5 bases). The CDR3 runs to 14 residues. V lost 0 bases to trimming and J lost 7 bases, with 7 bases between them. Germline CDR1 and CDR2: MDHEN and SYDVKM. CDR3 region: CASSLWGRNSPLHF. The CDR3 DNA is TGTGCCAGCAGTTTATGGGGACGAAATTCACCCCTCCACTTT. The full variable domain, completed using reference TRBV28 and TRBJ1-6, is DVKVTQSSRYLVKRTGEKVFLECVQDMDHENMFWYRQDPGLGLRLIYFSYDVKMKEKGDIPEGYSVSREKKERFSLILESASTNQTSMYLCASSLWGRNSPLHFGNGTRLTVT.

This clonotype showed up many times. The chain joins TRBV20-1 to TRBJ2-3; D is possibly TRBD2 (7 bases). The length of the CDR3 is 16 residues. Per germline, CDR1 DFQATT and CDR2 SNEGSKA (reference sequence). V was clipped by 5 bases and J by 1 base, with 19 bases between them. The CDR3 DNA reads TGCAGTGCTCCCCGAGGGAGGGGGAGTCGCACAGATACGCAGTATTTT. Translating gives CSAPRGRGSRTDTQYF.

This clonotype appeared many times. This rearrangement joins TRBV3-1 to TRBJ2-1; unclear D gene. Trimming stripped 0 bases from V and 4 bases from J, with 13 bases between. Germline CDR1 is LGHDT and CDR2 is YNNKEL (reference sequence). CDR3 size: 16 residues. CDR3 protein: CASSQEAVSIYNEQFF. The CDR3 DNA sequence: TGTGCCAGCAGCCAAGAGGCGGTATCCATTTACAATGAGCAGTTCTTC.

The rearrangement links TRBV7-9 to TRBJ1-2; 7 bases are a match to TRBD1. The trim removed 6 bases at V and 8 bases at J, leaving 6 bases unmatched. The CDR3 covers 12 residues. Germline CDR1 reads SEHNR; CDR2 reads FQNEAQ (reference sequence). The CDR3 spells CASSRQGEGYTF. In DNA, the CDR3 is TGTGCCAGCAGTCGACAGGGCGAAGGCTACACCTTC.

The table lists this clonotype with a few counts. The CDR3 loop is CATSDTRQNVAGELFF. The CDR3 coding sequence is TGTGCCACCAGTGATACACGACAGAATGTGGCCGGGGAGCTGTTTTTT. The V gene is TRBV24-1, the J gene TRBJ2-2, with D possibly TRBD1 on 5 matching bases. This CDR3 region has 16 residues. Looked up from germline, CDR1 is KGHDR and CDR2 is SFDVKD. V was trimmed by 3 bases and J by 6 bases, leaving 16 bases between them.

This clonotype came up a few times. The rearrangement links TRBV4-3 to TRBJ1-2; TRBD1 matches at 12 bases. Germline trimming cut 2 bases from V and 4 bases from J; bases unmatched to any gene: 14. Germline CDR1 reads LGHNA; CDR2 reads YSLEER. The CDR3 totals 19 residues. The CDR3 spells CASSQSFGTGGPGIYGYTF. In DNA, the CDR3 is TGCGCCAGCAGCCAATCATTTGGGACAGGGGGCCCCGGTATCTATGGCTACACCTTC.

This clonotype was seen a single time. The gene calls are TRBV5-6 and TRBJ1-3, with TRBD1 as a possible D gene (6 bases). Germline V lookup: CDR1 SGHDT, CDR2 YYEEEE. This CDR3 comprises 15 residues. Trimming shortened V by 1 base and J by 9 bases, and 17 bases separated the two germline ends. Written as DNA, the CDR3 is TGTGCCAGCAGCTTGTTAAGACAGTTAGGGGGCACCATATATTTT. This codes for CASSLLRQLGGTIYF.

This clonotype was recorded a few times. This sequence joins TRBV7-9 and TRBJ1-1; D is ambiguous. V gave up 6 bases and J gave up 1 base, with 12 bases separating them. CDR1 is SEHNR, CDR2 FQNEAQ, per germline (reference sequence). The CDR3 extends over 14 amino acids. CDR3 nucleotides: TGTGCCAGCAGTTATGAACACGCGAACACTGAAGCTTTCTTT. It encodes CASSYEHANTEAFF. The whole variable domain, filled in from reference TRBV7-9 and TRBJ1-1, reads DTGVSQNPRHKITKRGQNVTFRCDPISEHNRLYWYRQTLGQGPEFLTYFQNEAQLEKSRLLSDRFSAERPKGSFSTLEIQRTEQGDSAMYLCASSYEHANTEAFFGQGTRLTVV.

This clonotype was counted ten times or more. CDR3 region: CASSPNPGQGHGYTF. The CDR3 nucleotides read TGCGCCAGCAGCCCCAACCCGGGACAGGGGCATGGCTACACCTTC. The rearrangement uses TRBV5-1 and TRBJ1-2; 10 nucleotides line up with TRBD1. Germline CDR1 reads SGHRS; CDR2 reads YFSETQ. The trim removed 4 bases at V and 6 bases at J, leaving 9 bases unmatched. CDR3 length: 15 residues.

This clonotype was counted many times. In nucleotides, the CDR3 is TGCGCCAGCAGCTTGCAGGGCGGGAGCCTCTACGAGCAGTACTTC. As protein: CASSLQGGSLYEQYF. V gene TRBV5-1 combines with J gene TRBJ2-7, with 7 bases that match TRBD2. Trimming took 1 base from V and 3 from J; bases not matched to a gene: 7. Germline V gene sequence: CDR1 SGHRS, CDR2 YFSETQ. The CDR3 is 15 residues long.

This clonotype was detected only a few times. CDR3 sequence: CASSYWRVQSYNEQFF. In DNA, the CDR3 is TGTGCCAGCAGTTACTGGCGAGTACAGTCCTACAATGAGCAGTTCTTC. This chain uses TRBV6-5 with TRBJ2-1; D not certain. This CDR3 contains 16 residues. The germline CDR1 and CDR2 sequences are MNHEY and SVGAGI. Between the trimmed V and J ends, which lost 1 base and 1 base, there was a span of 11 bases.

The chain links TRBV7-9 to TRBJ2-2; D possibly corresponds to TRBD1 (5 bases). Per the germline V gene, CDR1 is SEHNR and CDR2 is FQNEAQ (reference sequence). Between the trimmed V and J ends, which lost 1 base and 6 bases, there was a span of 12 bases. The CDR3 length is 15 residues. The CDR3 bases are TGTGCCAGCAGCTTAGGGGGCAACGAGGCCGGGGAGCTGTTTTTT. This sequence encodes CASSLGGNEAGELFF.

There are a few counts of this clonotype. The chain recombines TRBV7-3 with TRBJ1-3; maybe TRBD1 (6 bases). The germline CDR1 and CDR2 sequences are SGHTA and FQGTGA. The CDR3 runs 15 residues. Trimming removed 2 bases at V and 4 bases at J, with 12 bases between. CDR3 protein: CASSLSPGAGNTIYF. Here the CDR3 DNA reads TGTGCCAGCAGCTTATCCCCGGGGGCCGGAAACACCATATATTTT.

This clonotype was recorded at least ten times. J is TRBJ2-7 and V is TRBV20-1, with TRBD2 identical over 9 bases. Germline assignment: CDR1 DFQATT and CDR2 SNEGSKA (reference sequence). V shed 1 base, J shed 4 bases, and the junction held 8 bases outside the gene matches. This CDR3 is 15 amino acids long. The CDR3 region has the DNA TGCAGTGCTAGAGGTAGCGGGAGCCCCCTTTACGAGCAGTACTTC. This sequence encodes CSARGSGSPLYEQYF.

This clonotype was seen repeatedly, ten times or more. The genes are TRBV24-1 and TRBJ1-2, with 7 bases matching TRBD1. Germline CDR1 reads KGHDR; CDR2 reads SFDVKD. This CDR3 spans 14 amino acids. V lost 4 bases to trimming and J lost 8 bases; unmatched junction nucleotides: 9. The CDR3, as DNA: TGTGCCACCAGTGAAGCCCGGGACAGTCACGGCTACACCTTC. Protein sequence: CATSEARDSHGYTF.

The CDR3 protein is CASSSLGRSEAFF. CDR3 DNA: TGTGCCAGCAGTTCCCTAGGGCGAAGTGAAGCTTTCTTT. J is TRBJ1-1 and V is TRBV7-9, with D unclear. This CDR3 region has 13 residues. CDR1 is SEHNR, CDR2 FQNEAQ, per germline (reference sequence). V was clipped by 6 bases and J by 7 bases, with 15 bases between them.

This clonotype was observed at least ten times. V and J are TRBV28 and TRBJ2-5; TRBD1 is a possible D gene (6 bases). This CDR3 has 14 amino acids. V shed 10 bases and J shed 0 bases, with 15 bases lying between them. Germline V lookup: CDR1 MDHEN, CDR2 SYDVKM. CDR3 coding DNA: TGTGCCACCCACTTGGGGGCCTACCAAGAGACCCAGTACTTC. Protein sequence: CATHLGAYQETQYF.

This clonotype occurred a few times. The chain is built from TRBV15 and TRBJ2-7, with D unresolved. Trimming removed 3 bases at V and 1 base at J, with 4 bases between. CDR1 and CDR2 (germline): LNHNV, YYDKDF (reference sequence). The CDR3 sequence is 12 residues long. This chain's CDR3 is CATSSGSYEQYF. Here the CDR3 DNA reads TGTGCCACCAGCAGTGGGTCCTACGAGCAGTACTTC. Using reference TRBV15 and TRBJ2-7 for the parts outside the CDR3, the full variable domain is DAMVIQNPRYQVTQFGKPVTLSCSQTLNHNVMYWYQQKSSQAPKLLFHYYDKDFNNEADTPDNFQSRRPNTSFCFLDIRSPGLGDTAMYLCATSSGSYEQYFGPGTRLTVT.

In DNA, the CDR3 is TGTGCCAGCAGCAAAGGGTATCGGGAGACCCAGTACTTC. This sequence encodes CASSKGYRETQYF. The rearrangement links TRBV7-8 to TRBJ2-5; the D is unclear. Germline-derived CDR1 and CDR2 are SGHVS and FQNEAQ. V lost 5 bases and J lost 5, with 12 bases in between. This CDR3 comprises 13 residues.

A single count supports this clonotype. This could be a read error, since a much larger clone is one nucleotide away. The CDR3 bases are TGTGCCAGCAGCCAAGAACTAGCAAGGGAGCAGTTCTTC. The encoded protein is CASSQELAREQFF. The chain has TRBV3-1 and TRBJ2-1; tentative D call: TRBD2 (6 bases). V was shortened by 0 bases and J by 10 bases, with 10 bases between the two germline ends. CDR3 length: 13 amino acids. Germline V CDR1 and CDR2: LGHDT, YNNKEL (reference sequence).

The rearrangement uses TRBV19 and TRBJ1-5; TRBD1 is a possible D gene (5 bases). The germline V and J ends were trimmed by 10 bases and 1 base, with 14 bases remaining between them. CDR1 and CDR2 (germline): LNHDA, SQIVND (reference sequence). This CDR3 spans 14 amino acids. CDR3 sequence: CATSISGSNQPQHF. DNA for the CDR3: TGTGCCACCAGCATATCAGGGAGCAATCAGCCCCAGCATTTT.

At least ten counts were recorded for this clonotype. The V and J genes are TRBV28 and TRBJ1-1; possibly TRBD1 for D (5 bases). V was pared by 7 bases and J by 0 bases, with 18 bases between. The germline V gene has CDR1 MDHEN and CDR2 SYDVKM. The CDR3 extends over 16 amino acids. CDR3 loop: CASTLLIGALNTEAFF. CDR3 DNA sequence: TGTGCCAGCACCCTACTAATAGGGGCCCTGAACACTGAAGCTTTCTTT.

This clonotype has at least ten counts. This chain joins TRBV5-1 and TRBJ1-2, with a possible D match to TRBD1 (6 bases). Germline assignment: CDR1 SGHRS and CDR2 YFSETQ. Between the trimmed V and J ends, which lost 2 bases and 5 bases, there was a span of 16 bases. This CDR3 spans 15 amino acids. The CDR3 coding sequence is TGCGCCAGCAGCTTCCGGACAGACAATCCATATGGCTACACCTTC. This sequence encodes CASSFRTDNPYGYTF. The full variable domain, in which reference TRBV5-1 and TRBJ1-2 provide the parts outside the CDR3, is KAGVTQTPRYLIKTRGQQVTLSCSPISGHRSVSWYQQTPGQGLQFLFEYFSETQRNKGNFPGRFSGRQFSNSRSEMNVSTLELGDSALYLCASSFRTDNPYGYTFGSGTRLTVV.

This chain uses TRBV11-1 with TRBJ2-3; the match to TRBD1 covers 7 bases. V shed 3 bases, J shed 4 bases, and the junction held 16 bases outside the gene matches. CDR3 size: 18 residues. CDR1 and CDR2 from the germline V gene are SGHAT and FQDESV (reference sequence). Written as DNA, the CDR3 is TGTGCCAGCAGCTTCTTGGTTCTCACAGGGGTCAGCGCAGATACGCAGTATTTT. Residues: CASSFLVLTGVSADTQYF.

This rearrangement joins TRBV4-3 to TRBJ2-7; perhaps TRBD1 as D (6 bases). Germline assignment: CDR1 LGHNA and CDR2 YSLEER. V gave up 4 bases and J gave up 1 base, with 20 bases separating them. There are 17 residues in the CDR3. Written as DNA, the CDR3 is TGCGCCAGCAGCCCCGATTGGGACACTCCCATTTCCTACGAGCAGTACTTC. Translating it yields CASSPDWDTPISYEQYF.

Ten or more counts support this clonotype. The CDR3: CASSQQNYGYTF. DNA for the CDR3: TGTGCCAGCAGCCAACAGAACTATGGCTACACCTTC. This chain links TRBV7-2 with TRBJ1-2; D gene ambiguous. With 5 bases removed from V and 2 bases from J, the gap between germline ends came to 6 bases. Germline lookup yields CDR1 SGHTA and CDR2 FQGNSA. The CDR3 has 12 amino acids. The entire variable domain, with the rest obtained from reference TRBV7-2 and TRBJ1-2, is as follows: GAGVSQSPSNKVTEKGKDVELRCDPISGHTALYWYRQSLGQGLEFLIYFQGNSAPDKSGLPSDRFSAERTGGSVSTLTIQRTQQEDSAVYLCASSQQNYGYTFGSGTRLTVV.

This clonotype has a handful of counts. V gene TRBV27 combines with J gene TRBJ2-1; D call uncertain. The CDR3 has 11 amino acids. V was clipped by 1 base and J by 10 bases, with 5 bases between them. CDR1 and CDR2 from the germline V gene are MNHEY and SMNVEV (reference sequence). CDR3 sequence: CASSLFSEQFF. CDR3 nucleotide sequence: TGTGCCAGCAGTTTATTCTCCGAGCAGTTCTTC.